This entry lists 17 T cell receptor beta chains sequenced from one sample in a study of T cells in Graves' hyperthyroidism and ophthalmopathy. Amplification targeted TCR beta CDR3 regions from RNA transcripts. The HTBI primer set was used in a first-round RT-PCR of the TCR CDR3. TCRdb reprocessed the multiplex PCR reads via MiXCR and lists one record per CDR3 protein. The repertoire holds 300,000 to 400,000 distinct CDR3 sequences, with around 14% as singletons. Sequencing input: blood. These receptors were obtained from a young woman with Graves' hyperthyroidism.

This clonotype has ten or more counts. The DNA for the CDR3 is TGTGCCAGCAGTTCCCTAACGAACACCGGGGAGCTGTTTTTT. Its protein product is CASSSLTNTGELFF. The chain combines TRBV12-3 or TRBV12-4 with TRBJ2-2; D is unresolved. Trimming took 4 bases from V and 0 from J, leaving 6 bases between them. This CDR3 is 14 amino acids long.

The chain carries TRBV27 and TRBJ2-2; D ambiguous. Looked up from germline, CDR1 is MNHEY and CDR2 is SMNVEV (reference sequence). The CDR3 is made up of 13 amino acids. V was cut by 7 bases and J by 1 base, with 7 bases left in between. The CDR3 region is CASTPGNTGELFF. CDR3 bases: TGTGCCAGCACCCCAGGGAACACCGGGGAGCTGTTTTTT.

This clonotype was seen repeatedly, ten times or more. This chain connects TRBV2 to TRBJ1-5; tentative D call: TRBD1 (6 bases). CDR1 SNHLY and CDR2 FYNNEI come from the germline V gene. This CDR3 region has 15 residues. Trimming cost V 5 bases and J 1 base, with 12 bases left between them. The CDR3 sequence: CASSTSGESNQPQHF. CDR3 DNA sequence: TGTGCCAGCAGTACTTCAGGGGAGAGCAATCAGCCCCAGCATTTT.

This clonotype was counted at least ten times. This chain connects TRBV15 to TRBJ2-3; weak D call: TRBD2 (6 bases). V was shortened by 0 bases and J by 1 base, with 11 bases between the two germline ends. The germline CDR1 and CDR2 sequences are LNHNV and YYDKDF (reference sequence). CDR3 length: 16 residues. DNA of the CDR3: TGTGCCACCAGCAGAGAGCTATCGGGAGGCACAGATACGCAGTATTTT. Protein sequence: CATSRELSGGTDTQYF. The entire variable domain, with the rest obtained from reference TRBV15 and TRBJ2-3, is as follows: DAMVIQNPRYQVTQFGKPVTLSCSQTLNHNVMYWYQQKSSQAPKLLFHYYDKDFNNEADTPDNFQSRRPNTSFCFLDIRSPGLGDTAMYLCATSRELSGGTDTQYFGPGTRLTVL.

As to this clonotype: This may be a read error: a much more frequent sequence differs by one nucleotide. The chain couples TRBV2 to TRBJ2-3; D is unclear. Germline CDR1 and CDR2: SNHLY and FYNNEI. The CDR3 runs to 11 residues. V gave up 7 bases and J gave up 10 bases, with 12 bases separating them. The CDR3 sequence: CASNRRVAQYF. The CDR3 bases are TGTGCCAGCAATAGACGGGTCGCGCAGTATTTT.

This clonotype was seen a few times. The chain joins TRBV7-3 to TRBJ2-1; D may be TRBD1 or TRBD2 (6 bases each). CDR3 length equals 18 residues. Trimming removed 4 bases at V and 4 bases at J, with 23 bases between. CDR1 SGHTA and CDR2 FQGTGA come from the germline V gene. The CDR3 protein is CASSSSGTPGAWYNEQFF. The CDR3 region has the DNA TGTGCCAGCAGCTCCTCCGGGACCCCGGGGGCGTGGTACAATGAGCAGTTCTTC.

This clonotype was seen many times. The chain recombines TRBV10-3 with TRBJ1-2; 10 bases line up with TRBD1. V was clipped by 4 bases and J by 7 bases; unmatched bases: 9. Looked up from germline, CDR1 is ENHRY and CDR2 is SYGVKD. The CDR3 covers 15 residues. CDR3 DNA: TGTGCCATCAGTGGGGGGGACAGGGGCGTGAGTGGCTACACCTTC. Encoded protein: CAISGGDRGVSGYTF.

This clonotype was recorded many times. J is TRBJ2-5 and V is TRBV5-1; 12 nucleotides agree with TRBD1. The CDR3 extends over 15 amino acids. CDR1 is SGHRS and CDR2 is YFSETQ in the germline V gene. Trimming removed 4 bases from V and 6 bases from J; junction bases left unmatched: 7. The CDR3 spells CASSRGTGGEKTQYF. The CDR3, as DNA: TGCGCCAGCAGCCGCGGGACAGGGGGCGAAAAGACCCAGTACTTC. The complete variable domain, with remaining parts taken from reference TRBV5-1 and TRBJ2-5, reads KAGVTQTPRYLIKTRGQQVTLSCSPISGHRSVSWYQQTPGQGLQFLFEYFSETQRNKGNFPGRFSGRQFSNSRSEMNVSTLELGDSALYLCASSRGTGGEKTQYFGPGTRLLVL.

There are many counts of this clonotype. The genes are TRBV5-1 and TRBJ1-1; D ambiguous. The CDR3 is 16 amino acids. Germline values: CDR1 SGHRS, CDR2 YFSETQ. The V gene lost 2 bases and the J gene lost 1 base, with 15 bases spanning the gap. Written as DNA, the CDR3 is TGCGCCAGCAGCTTAAGTCGGTTGAGAGGGAACACTGAAGCTTTCTTT. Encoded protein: CASSLSRLRGNTEAFF.

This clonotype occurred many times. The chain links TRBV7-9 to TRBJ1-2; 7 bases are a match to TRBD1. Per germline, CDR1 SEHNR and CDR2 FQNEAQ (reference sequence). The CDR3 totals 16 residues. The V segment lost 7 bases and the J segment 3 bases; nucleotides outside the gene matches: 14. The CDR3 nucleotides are TGTGCCAGCACCCGGATACAGGGGCCAACCTACTATGGCTACACCTTC. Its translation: CASTRIQGPTYYGYTF. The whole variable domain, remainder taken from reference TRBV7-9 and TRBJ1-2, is DTGVSQNPRHKITKRGQNVTFRCDPISEHNRLYWYRQTLGQGPEFLTYFQNEAQLEKSRLLSDRFSAERPKGSFSTLEIQRTEQGDSAMYLCASTRIQGPTYYGYTFGSGTRLTVV.

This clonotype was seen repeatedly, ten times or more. The CDR3 DNA reads as TGTGCCAGCAGCGCTCTAGCTGGGCAAGAGACCCAGTACTTC. Translated: CASSALAGQETQYF. The genes are TRBV7-3 and TRBJ2-5; perhaps TRBD2 as D (5 bases). This CDR3 is built from 14 residues. Trimming removed 5 bases from V and 2 bases from J, with 12 bases in between. Per germline, CDR1 SGHTA and CDR2 FQGTGA.

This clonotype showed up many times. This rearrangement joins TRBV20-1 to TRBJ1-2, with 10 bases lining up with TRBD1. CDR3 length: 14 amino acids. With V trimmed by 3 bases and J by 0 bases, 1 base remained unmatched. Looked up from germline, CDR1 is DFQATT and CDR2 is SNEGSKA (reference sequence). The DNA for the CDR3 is TGCAGTGCTAGGGGACAGGGGCCTAACTATGGCTACACCTTC. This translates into CSARGQGPNYGYTF.

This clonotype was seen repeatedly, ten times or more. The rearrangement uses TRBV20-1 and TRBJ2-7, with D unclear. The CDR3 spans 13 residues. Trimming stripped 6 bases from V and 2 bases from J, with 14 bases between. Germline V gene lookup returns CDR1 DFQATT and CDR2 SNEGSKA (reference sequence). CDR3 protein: CSATDFVPYEQYF. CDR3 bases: TGCAGTGCCACAGACTTCGTCCCCTACGAGCAGTACTTC.

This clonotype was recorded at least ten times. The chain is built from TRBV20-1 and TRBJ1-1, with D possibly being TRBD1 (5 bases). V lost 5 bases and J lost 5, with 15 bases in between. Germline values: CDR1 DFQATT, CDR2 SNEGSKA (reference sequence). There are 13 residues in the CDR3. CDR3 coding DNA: TGCAGTGCTCGGGGCGGGGGGGGGACTGAAGCTTTCTTT. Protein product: CSARGGGGTEAFF.

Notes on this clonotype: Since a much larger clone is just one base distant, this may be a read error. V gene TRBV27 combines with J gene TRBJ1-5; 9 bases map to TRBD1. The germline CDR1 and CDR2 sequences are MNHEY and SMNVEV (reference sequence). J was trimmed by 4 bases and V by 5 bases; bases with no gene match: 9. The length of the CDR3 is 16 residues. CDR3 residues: CASSQVTGGWNQPQHF. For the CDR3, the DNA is TGTGCCAGCAGTCAAGTAACAGGGGGCTGGAATCAGCCCCAGCATTTT.

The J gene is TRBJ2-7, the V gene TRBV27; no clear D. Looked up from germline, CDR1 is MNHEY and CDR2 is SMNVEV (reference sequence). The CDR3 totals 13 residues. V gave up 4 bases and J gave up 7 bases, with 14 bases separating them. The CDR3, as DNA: TGTGCCAGCAGTTGGTCGACATCGAGGGAGCAGTACTTC. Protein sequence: CASSWSTSREQYF.

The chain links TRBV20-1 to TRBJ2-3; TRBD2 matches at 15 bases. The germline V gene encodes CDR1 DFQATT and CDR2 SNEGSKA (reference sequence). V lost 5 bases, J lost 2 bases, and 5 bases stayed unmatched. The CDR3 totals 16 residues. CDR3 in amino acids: CSASGTSGRYTDTQYF. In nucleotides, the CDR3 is TGCAGTGCTTCCGGGACTAGCGGGAGGTACACAGATACGCAGTATTTT.